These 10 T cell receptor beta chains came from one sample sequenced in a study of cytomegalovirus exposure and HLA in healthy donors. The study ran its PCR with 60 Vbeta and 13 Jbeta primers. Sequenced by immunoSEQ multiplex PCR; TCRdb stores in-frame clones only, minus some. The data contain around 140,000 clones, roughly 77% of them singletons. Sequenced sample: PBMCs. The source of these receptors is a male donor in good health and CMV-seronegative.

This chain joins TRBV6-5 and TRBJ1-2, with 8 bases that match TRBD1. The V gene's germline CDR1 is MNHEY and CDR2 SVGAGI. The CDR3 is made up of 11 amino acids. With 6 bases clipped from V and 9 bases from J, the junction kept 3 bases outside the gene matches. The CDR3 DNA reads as TGTGCCAGCAGACGACAGGGGAGCTACACCTTC. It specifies CASRRQGSYTF.

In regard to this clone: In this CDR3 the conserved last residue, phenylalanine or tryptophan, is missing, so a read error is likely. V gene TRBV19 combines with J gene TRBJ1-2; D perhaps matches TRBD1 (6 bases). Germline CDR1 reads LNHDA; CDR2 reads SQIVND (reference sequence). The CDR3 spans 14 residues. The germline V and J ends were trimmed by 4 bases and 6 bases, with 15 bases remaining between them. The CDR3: CASSTFHRADGYTL. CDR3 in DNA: TGTGCCAGTAGTACCTTCCACAGGGCAGATGGCTACACCCTC.

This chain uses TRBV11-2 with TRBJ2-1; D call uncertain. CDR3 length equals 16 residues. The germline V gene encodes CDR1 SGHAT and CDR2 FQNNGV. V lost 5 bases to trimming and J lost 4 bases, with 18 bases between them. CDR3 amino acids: CASSLRRSPDYNEQFF. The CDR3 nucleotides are TGTGCCAGCAGCCTGAGGCGCTCCCCAGATTACAATGAGCAGTTCTTC.

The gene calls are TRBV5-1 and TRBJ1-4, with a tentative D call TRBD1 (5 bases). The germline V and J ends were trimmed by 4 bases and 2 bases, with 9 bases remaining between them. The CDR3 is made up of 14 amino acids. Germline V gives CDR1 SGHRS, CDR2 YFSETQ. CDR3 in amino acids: CASSLGATNEKLFF. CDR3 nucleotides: TGCGCCAGCAGCCTAGGGGCGACTAATGAAAAACTGTTTTTT.

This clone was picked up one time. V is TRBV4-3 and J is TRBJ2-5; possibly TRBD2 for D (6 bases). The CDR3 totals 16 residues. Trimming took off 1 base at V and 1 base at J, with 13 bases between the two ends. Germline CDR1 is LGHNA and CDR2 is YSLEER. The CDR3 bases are TGCGCCAGCAGCCAAGGGAGGACGCGGGGCCAAGAGACCCAGTACTTC. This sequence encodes CASSQGRTRGQETQYF.

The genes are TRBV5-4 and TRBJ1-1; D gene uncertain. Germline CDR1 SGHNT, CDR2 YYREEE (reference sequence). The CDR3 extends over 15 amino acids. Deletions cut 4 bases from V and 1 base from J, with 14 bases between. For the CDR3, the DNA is TGTGCCAGCAGCCCGAGAAGGGAGCCGAACACTGAAGCTTTCTTT. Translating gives CASSPRREPNTEAFF.

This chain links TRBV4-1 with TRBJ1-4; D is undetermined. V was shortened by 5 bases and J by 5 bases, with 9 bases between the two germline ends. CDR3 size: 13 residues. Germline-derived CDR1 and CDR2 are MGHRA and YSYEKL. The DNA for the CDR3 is TGCGCCAGCAGCAAACAGTTGAATGAAAAACTGTTTTTT. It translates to CASSKQLNEKLFF.

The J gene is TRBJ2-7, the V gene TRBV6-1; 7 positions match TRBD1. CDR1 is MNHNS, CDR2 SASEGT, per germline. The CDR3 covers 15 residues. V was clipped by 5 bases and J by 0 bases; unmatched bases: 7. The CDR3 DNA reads TGTGCCAGCAGTCCGGGACAGCTGAGCTCCTACGAGCAGTACTTC. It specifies CASSPGQLSSYEQYF.

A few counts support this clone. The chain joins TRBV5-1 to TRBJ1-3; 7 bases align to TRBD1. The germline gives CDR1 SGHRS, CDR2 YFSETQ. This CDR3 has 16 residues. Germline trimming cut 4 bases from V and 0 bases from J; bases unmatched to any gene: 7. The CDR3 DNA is TGCGCCAGCAGCGCCCGACAGGGTAGCTCTGGAAACACCATATATTTT. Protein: CASSARQGSSGNTIYF.

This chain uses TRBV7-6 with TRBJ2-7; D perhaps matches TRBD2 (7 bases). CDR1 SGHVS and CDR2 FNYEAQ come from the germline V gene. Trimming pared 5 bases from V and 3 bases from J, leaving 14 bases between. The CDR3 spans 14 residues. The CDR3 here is CASSLQGGRYEQYF. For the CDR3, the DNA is TGTGCCAGCAGCCTACAGGGAGGGCGCTACGAGCAGTACTTC.